The text below deals with one T cell receptor (beta chain). Profiled with immunoSEQ multiplex PCR; TCRdb holds only in-frame clones, not every one. The data show roughly 130,000 clones, about nine tenths seen once. The sample is drawn from a study of blood T cell repertoires in COVID-19. At the level of the study: Sources were T cells, B-cell-depleted T cells, or PBMCs; the material itself was cDNA or gDNA.

V gave up 5 bases and J gave up 4 bases; unmatched junction bases: 3. Germline V lookup: CDR1 SNHLY, CDR2 FYNNEI. CDR3 size: 14 residues. The TCR originated in a man between 60 and 75 years old with COVID-19, enrolled during active disease. The J gene is TRBJ1-4, the V gene TRBV2, with 8 bases aligning to TRBD1. Material for sequencing was peripheral blood. CDR3 sequence (DNA): TGTGCCAGCAGTAACAGGGGGAATAATGAAAAACTGTTTTTT. It specifies CASSNRGNNEKLFF.